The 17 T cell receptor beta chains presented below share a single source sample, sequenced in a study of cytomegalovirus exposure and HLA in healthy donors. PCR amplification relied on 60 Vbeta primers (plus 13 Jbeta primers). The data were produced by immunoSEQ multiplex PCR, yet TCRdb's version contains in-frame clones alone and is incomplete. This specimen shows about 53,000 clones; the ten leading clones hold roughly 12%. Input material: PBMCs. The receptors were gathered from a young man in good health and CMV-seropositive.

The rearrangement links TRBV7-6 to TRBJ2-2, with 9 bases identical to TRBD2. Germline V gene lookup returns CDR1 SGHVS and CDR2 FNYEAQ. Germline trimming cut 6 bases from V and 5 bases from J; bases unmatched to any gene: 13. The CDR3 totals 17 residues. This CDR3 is CASSSSILAGPTGELFF. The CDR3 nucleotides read TGTGCCAGCAGTTCCTCAATTCTAGCGGGACCGACCGGGGAGCTGTTTTTT. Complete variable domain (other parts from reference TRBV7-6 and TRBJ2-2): GAGVSQSPRYKVTKRGQDVALRCDPISGHVSLYWYRQALGQGPEFLTYFNYEAQQDKSGLPNDRFSAERPEGSISTLTIQRTEQRDSAMYRCASSSSILAGPTGELFFGEGSRLTVL.

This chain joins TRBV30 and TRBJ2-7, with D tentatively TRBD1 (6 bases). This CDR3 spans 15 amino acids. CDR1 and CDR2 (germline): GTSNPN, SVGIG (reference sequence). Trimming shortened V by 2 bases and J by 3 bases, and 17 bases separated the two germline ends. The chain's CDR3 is CAWSPQGRENYEQYF. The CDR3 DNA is TGTGCCTGGAGTCCACAGGGACGAGAAAACTACGAGCAGTACTTC.

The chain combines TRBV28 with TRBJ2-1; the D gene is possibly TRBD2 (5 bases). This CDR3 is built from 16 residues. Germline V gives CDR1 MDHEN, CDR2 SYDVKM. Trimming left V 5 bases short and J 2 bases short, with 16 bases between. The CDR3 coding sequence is TGTGCCAGCAGTCCCTCTACTAGGGTTACCTACAATGAGCAGTTCTTC. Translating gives CASSPSTRVTYNEQFF.

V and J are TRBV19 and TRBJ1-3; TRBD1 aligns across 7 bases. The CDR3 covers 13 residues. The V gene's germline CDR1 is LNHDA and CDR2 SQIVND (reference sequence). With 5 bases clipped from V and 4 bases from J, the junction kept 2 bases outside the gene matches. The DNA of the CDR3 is TGTGCCAGTAGTTTGACAGGGGGAAACACCATATATTTT. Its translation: CASSLTGGNTIYF.

As DNA, the CDR3 is TGTGCCAGCAGTTTTGGGTTTTTTCCGCCCCAGTTCGAAGCGGGAGGGCGAGAGACCCAGTACTTC. The encoded protein is CASSFGFFPPQFEAGGRETQYF. This chain links TRBV28 with TRBJ2-5, with 10 bases lining up with TRBD2. The length of the CDR3 is 22 residues. The trim removed 3 bases at V and 4 bases at J, leaving 26 bases unmatched. In germline, CDR1 is MDHEN, CDR2 SYDVKM.

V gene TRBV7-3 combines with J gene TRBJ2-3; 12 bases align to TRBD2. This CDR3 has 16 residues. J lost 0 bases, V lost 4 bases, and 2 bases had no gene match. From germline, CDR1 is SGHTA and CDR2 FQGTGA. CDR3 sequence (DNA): TGTGCCAGCAGCTCAGGACTAGCGGGGAGCACAGATACGCAGTATTTT. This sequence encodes CASSSGLAGSTDTQYF.

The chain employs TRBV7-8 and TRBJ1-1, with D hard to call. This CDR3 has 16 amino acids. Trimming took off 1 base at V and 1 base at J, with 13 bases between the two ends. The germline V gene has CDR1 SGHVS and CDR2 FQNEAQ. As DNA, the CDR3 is TGTGCCAGCAGCTTAGGAGTCGCTGAGGGGAACACTGAAGCTTTCTTT. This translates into CASSLGVAEGNTEAFF.

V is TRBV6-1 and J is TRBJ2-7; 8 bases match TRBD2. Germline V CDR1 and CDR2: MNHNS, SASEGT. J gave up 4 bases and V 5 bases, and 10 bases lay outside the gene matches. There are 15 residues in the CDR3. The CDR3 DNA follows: TGTGCCAGCAGTTTCCCCGGGACTAGGGGATACGAGCAGTACTTC. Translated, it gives CASSFPGTRGYEQYF.

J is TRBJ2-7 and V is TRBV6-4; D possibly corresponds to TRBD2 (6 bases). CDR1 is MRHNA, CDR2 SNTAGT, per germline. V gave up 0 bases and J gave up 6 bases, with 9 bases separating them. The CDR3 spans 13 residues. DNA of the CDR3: TGTGCCAGCAGTGACTCAGGGACTGGCGAGCAGTACTTC. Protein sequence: CASSDSGTGEQYF.

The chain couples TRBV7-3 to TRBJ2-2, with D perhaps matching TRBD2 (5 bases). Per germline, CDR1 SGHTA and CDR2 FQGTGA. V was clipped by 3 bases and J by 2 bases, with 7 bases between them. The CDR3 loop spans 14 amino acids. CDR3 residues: CASSFSGNTGELFF. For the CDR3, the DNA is TGTGCCAGCAGCTTCAGCGGAAACACCGGGGAGCTGTTTTTT.

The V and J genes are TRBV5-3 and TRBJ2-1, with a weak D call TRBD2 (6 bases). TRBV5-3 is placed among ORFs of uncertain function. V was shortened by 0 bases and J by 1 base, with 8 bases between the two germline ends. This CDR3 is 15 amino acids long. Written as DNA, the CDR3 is TGTGCCAGAAGCTTGGTGGACTATTCCTACAATGAGCAGTTCTTC. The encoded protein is CARSLVDYSYNEQFF.

The CDR3 region is CASSFELGQGMTTNEKLFF. In DNA form, the CDR3 reads TGTGCCAGCAGTTTTGAGTTGGGACAGGGTATGACAACTAATGAAAAACTGTTTTTT. The V and J genes are TRBV28 and TRBJ1-4; 9 nucleotides match TRBD1. CDR1 and CDR2 (germline): MDHEN, SYDVKM. The CDR3 covers 19 residues. The V and J ends lost 3 bases and 0 bases, in that order; junction bases with no gene match: 11.

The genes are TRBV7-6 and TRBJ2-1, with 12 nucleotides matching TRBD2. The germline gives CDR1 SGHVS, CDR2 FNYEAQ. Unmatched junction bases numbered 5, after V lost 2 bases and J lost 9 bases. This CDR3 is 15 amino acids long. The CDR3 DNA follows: TGTGCCAGCAGCTTACTAGCGGGAGGGCCGGGTGAGCAGTTCTTC. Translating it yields CASSLLAGGPGEQFF. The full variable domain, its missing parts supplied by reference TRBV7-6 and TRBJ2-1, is GAGVSQSPRYKVTKRGQDVALRCDPISGHVSLYWYRQALGQGPEFLTYFNYEAQQDKSGLPNDRFSAERPEGSISTLTIQRTEQRDSAMYRCASSLLAGGPGEQFFGPGTRLTVL.

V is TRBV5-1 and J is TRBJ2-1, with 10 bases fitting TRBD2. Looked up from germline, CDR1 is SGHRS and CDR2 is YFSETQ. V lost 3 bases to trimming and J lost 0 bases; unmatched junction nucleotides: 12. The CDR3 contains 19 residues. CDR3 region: CASSSGTSASRSSYNEQFF. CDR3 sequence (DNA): TGCGCCAGCAGCTCGGGGACTAGCGCCTCAAGGAGCTCCTACAATGAGCAGTTCTTC.

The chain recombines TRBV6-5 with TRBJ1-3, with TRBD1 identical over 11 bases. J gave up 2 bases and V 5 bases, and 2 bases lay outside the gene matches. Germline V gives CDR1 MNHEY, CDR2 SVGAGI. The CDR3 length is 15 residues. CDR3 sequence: CASSKDRGPGNTIYF. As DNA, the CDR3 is TGTGCCAGCAGTAAGGACAGGGGGCCTGGAAACACCATATATTTT.

CDR3 sequence: CASSWMTSGSDTGELFF. CDR3 DNA sequence: TGCGCCAGCAGCTGGATGACTAGCGGGAGTGACACCGGGGAGCTGTTTTTT. V gene TRBV5-1 combines with J gene TRBJ2-2; TRBD2 matches at 12 bases. With 3 bases clipped from V and 3 bases from J, the junction kept 6 bases outside the gene matches. The germline V gene has CDR1 SGHRS and CDR2 YFSETQ. This CDR3 region has 17 residues.

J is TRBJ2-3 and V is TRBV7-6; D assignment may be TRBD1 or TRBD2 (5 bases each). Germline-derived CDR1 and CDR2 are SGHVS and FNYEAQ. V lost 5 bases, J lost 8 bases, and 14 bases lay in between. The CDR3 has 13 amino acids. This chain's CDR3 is CASSIEGISTQYF. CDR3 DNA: TGTGCCAGCAGCATAGAGGGGATAAGTACGCAGTATTTT.